The 30 T cell receptor beta chains reported below all come from one sample, sequenced in a study of pediatric ulcerative colitis. TCRdb keeps only in-frame clones here, not all; method: immunoSEQ multiplex PCR. Among fewer than 20,000 clones listed, less than 85% were seen once. One to two pinch biopsies were taken from the rectum during colonoscopy. Sequences were obtained from gut tissue. The receptors stem from a boy aged 10-17 years with moderate ulcerative colitis.

CDR3 coding DNA: TGCGCCAGCAGCCAAGGGACTAGCTCCTACAATGAGCAGTTCTTC. Its translation is CASSQGTSSYNEQFF. V and J are TRBV4-3 and TRBJ2-1, with 7 bases matching TRBD2. Germline V gene data show CDR1 as LGHNA and CDR2 as YSLEER. Trimming cost V 1 base and J 0 bases; bases outside gene matches: 0. CDR3 length: 15 amino acids.

This clone was picked up a small number of times. J is TRBJ2-7 and V is TRBV15; TRBD2 matches 8 bases. The V gene end was trimmed by 4 bases and the J gene end by 3 bases; junction bases not matched to a gene: 5. CDR1 and CDR2 (germline): LNHNV, YYDKDF (reference sequence). This CDR3 has 14 residues. CDR3 DNA: TGTGCCACCAGCAAGGCGGGAGGATACTACGAGCAGTACTTC. Its translation is CATSKAGGYYEQYF.

The CDR3 sequence: CASGKQRQGGLTGYTF. Here the CDR3 DNA reads TGTGCCAGCGGTAAACAAAGGCAGGGAGGTTTAACAGGCTACACCTTC. The V gene is TRBV27, the J gene TRBJ1-2, with D possibly being TRBD1 (5 bases). V was pared by 8 bases and J by 8 bases, with 27 bases between. CDR1 and CDR2 from the germline V gene are MNHEY and SMNVEV (reference sequence). The CDR3 has 16 amino acids.

This clone was recorded only once. This chain joins TRBV4-3 and TRBJ2-7; D may correspond to TRBD1 or TRBD2 (5 bases each). The CDR3 totals 18 residues. Germline CDR1 is LGHNA and CDR2 is YSLEER. The V end lost 0 bases, the J end lost 4 bases, and 22 bases lay between the germline ends. Here the CDR3 reads CASSQETGPLRFVYEQYF. The CDR3 DNA is TGCGCCAGCAGCCAAGAGACGGGACCGCTGCGGTTTGTGTACGAGCAGTACTTC.

The chain is built from TRBV27 and TRBJ1-5, with D perhaps TRBD1 (5 bases). Trimming cost V 3 bases and J 5 bases, with 14 bases left between them. CDR1 is MNHEY and CDR2 is SMNVEV in the germline V gene (reference sequence). The CDR3 is 15 residues long. The CDR3 protein is CASSFGGKGYQPQHF. The CDR3, as DNA: TGTGCCAGCAGTTTTGGGGGAAAGGGGTATCAGCCCCAGCATTTT.

The chain uses TRBV6-6 and TRBJ1-5; 9 bases fit TRBD1. CDR1 MNHNY and CDR2 SVGAGI come from the germline V gene (reference sequence). CDR3 size: 16 residues. With V trimmed by 4 bases and J by 2 bases, 6 bases remained unmatched. In nucleotides, the CDR3 is TGTGCCAGCAGTTTTGACAGGGGGAGAGGCAATCAGCCCCAGCATTTT. Translation: CASSFDRGRGNQPQHF.

The chain links TRBV7-9 to TRBJ2-1; 9 bases are a match to TRBD1. Germline CDR1 and CDR2: SEHNR and FQNEAQ (reference sequence). The CDR3 loop spans 14 amino acids. V gave up 2 bases and J gave up 7 bases; unmatched junction bases: 3. The CDR3 is CASSLSQGANEQFF. In DNA form, the CDR3 reads TGTGCCAGCAGCTTATCACAGGGGGCAAATGAGCAGTTCTTC. Complete variable domain (other parts from reference TRBV7-9 and TRBJ2-1): DTGVSQNPRHKITKRGQNVTFRCDPISEHNRLYWYRQTLGQGPEFLTYFQNEAQLEKSRLLSDRFSAERPKGSFSTLEIQRTEQGDSAMYLCASSLSQGANEQFFGPGTRLTVL.

This clone was seen only a few times. The chain uses TRBV27 and TRBJ2-3; no clear D. The germline CDR1 and CDR2 sequences are MNHEY and SMNVEV (reference sequence). Trimming removed 5 bases at V and 3 bases at J, with 9 bases between. This CDR3 has 13 residues. The CDR3 region is CASSMAATDTQYF. The CDR3 DNA is TGTGCCAGCAGTATGGCAGCGACAGATACGCAGTATTTT.

The V call is TRBV18, the J call TRBJ1-5; D unclear. V lost 1 base and J 3 bases, leaving 13 bases between the germline ends. Germline CDR1 is KGHSH and CDR2 is LQKENI. The CDR3 spans 16 residues. The CDR3 loop is CASSPQMAGYNQPQHF. CDR3 DNA: TGTGCCAGCTCACCACAAATGGCAGGATACAATCAGCCCCAGCATTTT.

The CDR3 DNA is TGTGCCAGCATTCGTACAGGGTGGGACTATGGCTACACCTTC. Amino acid sequence: CASIRTGWDYGYTF. The chain recombines TRBV5-6 with TRBJ1-2; D is possibly TRBD1 (6 bases). CDR3 length equals 14 residues. Trimming shortened V by 6 bases and J by 3 bases, and 15 bases separated the two germline ends. Germline-derived CDR1 and CDR2 are SGHDT and YYEEEE.

The J gene is TRBJ1-2, the V gene TRBV5-1; D is ambiguous. The length of the CDR3 is 14 residues. V lost 4 bases to trimming and J lost 2 bases, with 12 bases between them. Germline V gene lookup returns CDR1 SGHRS and CDR2 YFSETQ. CDR3 in amino acids: CASSLLKLNYGYTF. As DNA, the CDR3 is TGCGCCAGCAGCCTTCTAAAGTTAAACTATGGCTACACCTTC.

The chain is built from TRBV21-1 and TRBJ2-2; the table names TRBD2, a call not compared with the DNA. TRBV21-1 is shown as a pseudogene. The CDR3 has 22 residues. Written as DNA, the CDR3 is TGTGCCAGCAGCAAAGCCCTGCAACCGGGACTAGCGGGAGTTGGCGACACCGGGGAGCTGTTTTTT. Amino acid sequence: CASSKALQPGLAGVGDTGELFF.

The V and J genes are TRBV5-1 and TRBJ2-1; D might be TRBD2 (5 bases). There are 13 residues in the CDR3. Germline CDR1 and CDR2: SGHRS and YFSETQ. V lost 5 bases, J lost 3 bases, and 9 bases lay in between. The CDR3, as DNA: TGCGCCAGCAGTCTAGGGAGCTACAATGAGCAGTTCTTC. Its protein product is CASSLGSYNEQFF.

The chain links TRBV7-8 to TRBJ2-5; D may be TRBD2 (5 bases). The germline V gene encodes CDR1 SGHVS and CDR2 FQNEAQ. The CDR3 runs 16 residues. V was trimmed by 0 bases and J by 4 bases, leaving 15 bases between them. The CDR3 nucleotides are TGTGCCAGCAGCTTAGCGATTAGCGTGAGACGAGAGACCCAGTACTTC. Its translation: CASSLAISVRRETQYF. The variable domain in full, completed from reference TRBV7-8 and TRBJ2-5, reads GAGVSQSPRYKVAKRGQDVALRCDPISGHVSLFWYQQALGQGPEFLTYFQNEAQLDKSGLPSDRFFAERPEGSVSTLKIQRTQQEDSAVYLCASSLAISVRRETQYFGPGTRLLVL.

The chain recombines TRBV5-1 with TRBJ2-2; the D is unclear. The V end was cut by 5 bases, the J end by 6 bases, with 8 bases between. The CDR3 sequence is 12 residues long. Germline assignment: CDR1 SGHRS and CDR2 YFSETQ. The DNA for the CDR3 is TGCGCCAGCAGTTTAGAGTCCGGGGAGCTGTTTTTT. Its protein product is CASSLESGELFF. Full variable domain (rest looked up from reference TRBV5-1 and TRBJ2-2): KAGVTQTPRYLIKTRGQQVTLSCSPISGHRSVSWYQQTPGQGLQFLFEYFSETQRNKGNFPGRFSGRQFSNSRSEMNVSTLELGDSALYLCASSLESGELFFGEGSRLTVL.

With regard to this clone: Other DNA sequences in the same sample also yield this CDR3. The chain uses TRBV14 and TRBJ2-7; D remains unclear. V was shortened by 2 bases and J by 4 bases, with 3 bases between the two germline ends. The length of the CDR3 is 11 residues. The germline V gene has CDR1 SGHDN and CDR2 FVKESK. The CDR3 loop is CASSQYYEQYF. CDR3 DNA sequence: TGTGCCAGCAGCCAATATTACGAGCAGTACTTC.

This sequence joins TRBV4-2 and TRBJ1-2, with no clear D. This CDR3 is 15 amino acids long. The V end was cut by 4 bases, the J end by 0 bases, with 12 bases between. Germline V CDR1 and CDR2: LGHNA, YNFKEQ. The CDR3 loop is CASSPLSGTNYGYTF. DNA for the CDR3: TGTGCCAGCAGCCCCCTGAGCGGAACTAACTATGGCTACACCTTC.

The J gene is TRBJ2-5, the V gene TRBV29-1, with 10 bases that match TRBD1. CDR3 length: 14 residues. With V trimmed by 7 bases and J by 2 bases, 7 bases remained unmatched. Germline V gene lookup returns CDR1 SQVTM and CDR2 ANQGSEA. Written as DNA, the CDR3 is TGCAGCGCTGCCGACAGGGGGCTTCAAGAGACCCAGTACTTC. The encoded protein is CSAADRGLQETQYF.

The gene calls are TRBV18 and TRBJ2-5; 9 bases match TRBD2. The CDR3 length is 15 residues. Germline V lookup: CDR1 KGHSH, CDR2 LQKENI. Unmatched junction bases numbered 4, after V lost 3 bases and J lost 2 bases. CDR3 region: CASSPLAGPQETQYF. The CDR3 nucleotides are TGTGCCAGCTCACCCCTAGCGGGACCGCAAGAGACCCAGTACTTC.

The V and J genes are TRBV7-9 and TRBJ1-3; D is uncertain. The germline CDR1 and CDR2 sequences are SEHNR and FQNEAQ (reference sequence). CDR3 length equals 13 residues. Trimming shortened V by 5 bases and J by 3 bases, and 8 bases separated the two germline ends. CDR3 region: CASSLVVGNTIYF. The CDR3 DNA follows: TGTGCCAGCAGCCTCGTTGTTGGAAACACCATATATTTT.

V gene TRBV7-6 combines with J gene TRBJ2-5; D is uncertain. V was trimmed by 4 bases and J by 5 bases, leaving 8 bases between them. Germline V gene lookup returns CDR1 SGHVS and CDR2 FNYEAQ. The CDR3 length is 12 residues. CDR3 residues: CASSSARETQYF. In nucleotides, the CDR3 is TGTGCCAGCAGCTCGGCCAGGGAGACCCAGTACTTC.

The chain carries TRBV2 and TRBJ1-3; D is perhaps TRBD1 (5 bases). The CDR3 runs 14 residues. Trimming left V 6 bases short and J 0 bases short, with 9 bases between. Germline CDR1 SNHLY, CDR2 FYNNEI. The CDR3 protein is CASRRTGSGNTIYF. Here the CDR3 DNA reads TGTGCCAGCAGGAGAACAGGCTCTGGAAACACCATATATTTT.

DNA of the CDR3: TGTGCCAGCAGCTTAGACGGGCCCTCCTACGAGCAGTACTTC. The encoded protein is CASSLDGPSYEQYF. The rearrangement uses TRBV7-9 and TRBJ2-5; no clear D gene. Judging by the DNA end, TRBJ2-7 fits better; the J call may be wrong. Germline V gene data show CDR1 as SEHNR and CDR2 as FQNEAQ (reference sequence). The CDR3 extends over 14 amino acids.

The gene calls are TRBV7-9 and TRBJ2-1; possibly TRBD1 or TRBD2 for D (7 bases each). Germline V gene data show CDR1 as SEHNR and CDR2 as FQNEAQ (reference sequence). The CDR3 extends over 16 amino acids. Trimming pared 5 bases from V and 9 bases from J, leaving 23 bases between. This chain's CDR3 is CASSPRGPGTISEQFF. CDR3 coding DNA: TGTGCCAGCAGCCCTAGGGGGCCCGGGACTATTAGTGAGCAGTTCTTC.

The chain recombines TRBV6-1 with TRBJ1-1; D is unresolved. Germline CDR1 MNHNS, CDR2 SASEGT. Trimming pared 1 base from V and 8 bases from J, leaving 11 bases between. CDR3 length: 13 residues. CDR3 sequence: CASSEDSSREAFF. The CDR3 nucleotides are TGTGCCAGCAGTGAAGACTCAAGTCGAGAAGCTTTCTTT.

V gene TRBV9 combines with J gene TRBJ1-2; D unclear. With 4 bases removed from V and 4 bases from J, the gap between germline ends came to 23 bases. The CDR3 totals 17 residues. Germline V gene data show CDR1 as SGDLS and CDR2 as YYNGEE. The chain's CDR3 is CASSPHPPGEEGYGYTF. In nucleotides, the CDR3 is TGTGCCAGCAGCCCTCACCCCCCAGGAGAAGAGGGCTATGGCTACACCTTC.

The rearrangement joins TRBV5-5 to TRBJ2-7; weak D call: TRBD2 (6 bases). Germline CDR1 reads SGHKS; CDR2 reads YYEKEE (reference sequence). The CDR3 extends over 15 amino acids. Trimming cost V 0 bases and J 2 bases, with 12 bases left between them. CDR3 sequence: CASSLAHAGTYEQYF. The CDR3 bases are TGTGCCAGCAGCTTGGCCCATGCGGGGACCTACGAGCAGTACTTC.

The CDR3 bases are TGTGCCAGCAGGGGGGTCCTGAGGTTCGTTGGCTACACCTTC. It yields the protein CASRGVLRFVGYTF. The V call is TRBV2, the J call TRBJ1-2; weak D call: TRBD1 (5 bases). This CDR3 contains 14 residues. The V and J ends lost 6 bases and 7 bases respectively, with 18 bases between them. In germline, CDR1 is SNHLY, CDR2 FYNNEI.

The J gene is TRBJ2-3, the V gene TRBV5-1; possibly TRBD2 for D (7 bases). CDR3 size: 14 residues. Germline CDR1 is SGHRS and CDR2 is YFSETQ. The germline V and J ends were trimmed by 9 bases and 3 bases, with 17 bases remaining between them. This CDR3 is CATAGGGRTDTQYF. In nucleotides, the CDR3 is TGCGCCACCGCGGGCGGGGGCAGGACAGATACGCAGTATTTT.

This clone appeared a few times. The sample has other DNA sequences that encode this CDR3 too. This chain uses TRBV6-5 with TRBJ1-5, with D perhaps matching TRBD1 (5 bases). This CDR3 spans 14 amino acids. V lost 6 bases and J 0 bases, leaving 9 bases between the germline ends. The germline CDR1 and CDR2 sequences are MNHEY and SVGAGI. CDR3 amino acids: CASSRGDSNQPQHF. The CDR3 coding sequence is TGTGCCAGCAGCCGGGGGGATAGCAATCAGCCCCAGCATTTT.